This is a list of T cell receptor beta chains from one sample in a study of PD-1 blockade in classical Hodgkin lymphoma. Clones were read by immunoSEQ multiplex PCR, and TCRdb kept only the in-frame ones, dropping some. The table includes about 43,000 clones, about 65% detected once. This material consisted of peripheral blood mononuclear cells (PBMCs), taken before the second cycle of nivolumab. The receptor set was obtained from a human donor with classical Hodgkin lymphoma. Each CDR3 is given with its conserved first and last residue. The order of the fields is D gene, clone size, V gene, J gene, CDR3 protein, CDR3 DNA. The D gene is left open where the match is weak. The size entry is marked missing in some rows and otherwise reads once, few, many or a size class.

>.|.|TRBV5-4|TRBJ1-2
CASGVSIHGYTF
TGTGCCAGCGGGGTATCCATCCATGGCTACACCTTC
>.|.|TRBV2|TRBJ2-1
CAGASEQTYNEQFF
TGTGCCGGTGCCTCGGAGCAGACCTACAATGAGCAGTTCTTC
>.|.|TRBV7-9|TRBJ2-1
CASSFDEQFF
TGTGCCAGCAGCTTCGATGAGCAGTTCTTC
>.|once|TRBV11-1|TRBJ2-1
CASSLAVGGGYNEQFF
TGTGCCAGCAGCTTAGCAGTTGGGGGCGGGTACAATGAGCAGTTCTTC
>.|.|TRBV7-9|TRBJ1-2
CASSAPRAGYTF
TGTGCCAGCAGCGCCCCTAGGGCTGGCTACACCTTC
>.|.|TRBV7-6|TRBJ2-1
CASSLTGTYNNEQFF
TGTGCCAGCAGCCTTACCGGGACTTACAACAATGAGCAGTTCTTC
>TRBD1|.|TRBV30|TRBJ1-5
CAWSVLQGAQPQHF
TGTGCCTGGAGTGTACTACAGGGGGCCCAGCCCCAGCATTTT
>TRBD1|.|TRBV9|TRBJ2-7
CASSARPGQGTYEQYF
TGTGCCAGCAGCGCAAGACCGGGACAGGGTACCTACGAGCAGTACTTC
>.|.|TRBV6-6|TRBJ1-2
CASSPGTYGYTF
TGTGCCAGCAGCCCAGGGACCTATGGCTACACCTTC
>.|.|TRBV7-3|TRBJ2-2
CASSPQGWGGELFF
TGTGCCAGCAGCCCTCAGGGTTGGGGCGGGGAGCTGTTTTTT
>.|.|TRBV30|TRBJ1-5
CAWSDRVGQPQHF
TGTGCCTGGAGTGATAGGGTGGGACAGCCCCAGCATTTT
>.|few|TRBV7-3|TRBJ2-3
CASSQGGADTQYF
TGTGCCAGCAGTCAGGGTGGCGCAGATACGCAGTATTTT
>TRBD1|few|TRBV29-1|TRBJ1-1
CSVSRQGGAEAFF
TGCAGCGTGTCCCGACAGGGGGGGGCTGAAGCTTTCTTT
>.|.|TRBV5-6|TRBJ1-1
CASSLGLNTEAFF
TGTGCCAGCAGCTTAGGGTTGAACACTGAAGCTTTCTTT
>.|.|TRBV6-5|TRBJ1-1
CASTDNTEAFF
TGTGCCAGCACCGATAACACTGAAGCTTTCTTT
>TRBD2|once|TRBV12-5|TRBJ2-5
CASGFLAGGTETQYF
TGTGCTAGTGGTTTTCTAGCGGGGGGCACGGAGACCCAGTACTTC
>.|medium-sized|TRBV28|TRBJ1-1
CASSLTVYETEAFF
TGTGCCAGCAGTTTAACGGTCTATGAAACTGAAGCTTTCTTT
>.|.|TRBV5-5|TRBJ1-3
CASSPLSSGNTIYF
TGTGCCAGCAGCCCGCTCAGCTCTGGAAACACCATATATTTT
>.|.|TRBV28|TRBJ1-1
CASSLWVSEAFF
TGTGCCAGCAGTTTATGGGTCTCTGAAGCTTTCTTT
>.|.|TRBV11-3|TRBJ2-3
CASSSISASTDTQYF
TGTGCCAGCAGCTCAATCAGTGCTAGCACAGATACGCAGTATTTT
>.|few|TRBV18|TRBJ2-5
CASSQGIQETQYF
TGTGCCAGCTCGCAGGGAATTCAAGAGACCCAGTACTTC
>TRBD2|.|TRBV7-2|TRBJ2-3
CASSLTSGGAWTDTQYF
TGTGCCAGCAGCCTAACTAGCGGGGGGGCGTGGACAGATACGCAGTATTTT
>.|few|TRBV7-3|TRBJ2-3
CASSSTSTDTQYF
TGTGCCAGCAGCTCCACGAGCACAGATACGCAGTATTTT
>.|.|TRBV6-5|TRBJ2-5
CASSYVRGFQETQYF
TGTGCCAGCAGTTACGTTCGGGGATTTCAAGAGACCCAGTACTTC
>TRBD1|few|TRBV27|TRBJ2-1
CASSFDRDRLYEQFF
TGTGCCAGCAGTTTTGATCGGGACAGGTTATACGAGCAGTTCTTC
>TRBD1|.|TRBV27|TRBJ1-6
CASSFRIGQGANSPLHF
TGTGCCAGCAGTTTTAGGATCGGACAGGGTGCTAATTCACCCCTCCACTTT
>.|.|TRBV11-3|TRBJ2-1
CASSPSPPKSGSYNEQFF
TGTGCCAGCAGCCCCTCCCCGCCCAAGTCGGGTTCCTACAATGAGCAGTTCTTC
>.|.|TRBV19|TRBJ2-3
CASSKEGLTITQYF
TGTGCCAGTAGTAAGGAGGGTTTGACAATTACGCAGTATTTT
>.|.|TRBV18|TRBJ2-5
CASSPGDWTDQETQYF
TGTGCCAGCTCACCTGGGGATTGGACAGACCAAGAGACCCAGTACTTC
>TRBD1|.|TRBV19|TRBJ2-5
CASSLEGQGLQETQYF
TGTGCCAGTAGTCTAGAGGGACAGGGGCTCCAAGAGACCCAGTACTTC
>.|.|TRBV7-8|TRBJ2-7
CASSPGLSSYEQYF
TGTGCCAGCAGCCCTGGACTCTCTTCCTACGAGCAGTACTTC
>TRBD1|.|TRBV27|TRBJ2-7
CASSLNRGYEQYF
TGTGCCAGCAGTTTAAACAGGGGCTACGAGCAGTACTTC
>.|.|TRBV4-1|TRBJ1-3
CASSQGGNTICF
TGCGCCAGCAGCCAAGGTGGAAACACCATATGTTTT
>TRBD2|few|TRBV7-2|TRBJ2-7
CASSLLRTRGIYEQYF
TGTGCCAGCAGCTTACTTCGGACTAGAGGGATTTACGAGCAGTACTTC
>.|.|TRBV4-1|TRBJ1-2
CASFPGGGPNYGYTF
TGCGCCAGCTTCCCCGGGGGGGGACCTAACTATGGCTACACCTTC
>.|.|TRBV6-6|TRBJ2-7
CASSYSDFHEQYF
TGTGCCAGCAGTTACTCGGACTTCCACGAGCAGTACTTC
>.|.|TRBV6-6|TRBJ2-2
CASSYYRALITGELFF
TGTGCCAGCAGTTACTACAGGGCTTTGATCACCGGGGAGCTGTTTTTT
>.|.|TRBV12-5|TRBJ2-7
CASALTEYYEQYF
TGTGCTAGTGCCCTGACAGAATACTACGAGCAGTACTTC
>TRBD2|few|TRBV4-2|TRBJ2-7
CASSQEVAGGSLYEQYF
TGTGCCAGCAGCCAAGAGGTGGCGGGGGGTTCCCTATACGAGCAGTACTTC
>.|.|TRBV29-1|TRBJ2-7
CSVVGRTRTSYEQYF
TGCAGCGTTGTTGGGAGGACACGAACCTCCTACGAGCAGTACTTC
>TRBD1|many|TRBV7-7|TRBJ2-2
CATSRDRSTGELFF
TGTGCCACCAGCCGGGACAGATCAACCGGGGAGCTGTTTTTT
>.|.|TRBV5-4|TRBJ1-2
CASSLDTYGYTF
TGTGCCAGCAGCTTGGATACCTATGGCTACACCTTC
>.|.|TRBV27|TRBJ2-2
CASSFGISNTGELFF
TGTGCCAGCAGTTTTGGGATCTCGAACACCGGGGAGCTGTTTTTT
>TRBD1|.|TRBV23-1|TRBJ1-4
CASSHLRGAGTGDATNEKLFF
TGCGCCAGCAGTCATCTCCGGGGCGCCGGGACAGGGGATGCAACTAATGAAAAACTGTTTTTT
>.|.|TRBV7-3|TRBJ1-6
CASSLLSSNSPLHF
TGTGCCAGCAGCTTATTAAGTAGTAATTCACCCCTCCACTTT
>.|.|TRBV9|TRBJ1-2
CASSQDSFYSYTF
TGTGCCAGCAGCCAAGACAGTTTCTATAGCTACACCTTC
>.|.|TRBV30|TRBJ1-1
CAWSVRRMNTEAFF
TGTGCCTGGAGTGTTCGACGGATGAACACTGAAGCTTTCTTT
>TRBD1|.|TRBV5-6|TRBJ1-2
CASSLVRDRDLNGYTF
TGTGCCAGCAGCTTGGTTCGGGACAGGGACTTGAATGGCTACACCTTC
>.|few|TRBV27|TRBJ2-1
CASRDQTSYNEQFF
TGTGCCAGCAGGGACCAAACCTCCTACAATGAGCAGTTCTTC
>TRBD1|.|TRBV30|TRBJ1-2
CAWSRTGHGYTF
TGTGCCTGGAGTCGGACAGGGCACGGCTACACCTTC
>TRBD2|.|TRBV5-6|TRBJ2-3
CASSLVAGVRDTQYF
TGTGCCAGCAGCTTGGTAGCGGGGGTCCGAGATACGCAGTATTTT
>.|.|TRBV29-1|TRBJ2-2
CSVAATSTGELFF
TGCAGCGTTGCGGCAACGTCCACCGGGGAGCTGTTTTTT
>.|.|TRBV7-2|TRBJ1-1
CASRSGWGNTEAFF
TGTGCCAGCAGATCAGGGTGGGGGAACACTGAAGCTTTCTTT
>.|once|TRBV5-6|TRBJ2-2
CASSLGRAPGELFF
TGTGCCAGCAGCTTGGGCAGGGCCCCCGGGGAGCTGTTTTTT
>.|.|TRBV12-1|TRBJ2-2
CASSFLSSGDAAGELFF
TGTGCCAGCAGCTTTCTTTCTAGCGGGGACGCGGCGGGGGAGCTGTTTTTT
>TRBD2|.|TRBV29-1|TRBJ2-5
CSVDGLAGGQETQYF
TGTAGCGTTGATGGACTAGCGGGAGGGCAAGAGACCCAGTACTTC
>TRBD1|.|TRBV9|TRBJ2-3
CASSPQPTGGTDTQYF
TGTGCCAGCAGCCCCCAACCCACAGGGGGGACAGATACGCAGTATTTT
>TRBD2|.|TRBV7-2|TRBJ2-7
CASSNNLAGAYEQYF
TGTGCCAGCAGTAACAATTTAGCGGGTGCCTACGAGCAGTACTTC
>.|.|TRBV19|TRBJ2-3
CASSLGTDTQYF
TGTGCCAGTAGTCTAGGCACAGATACGCAGTATTTT